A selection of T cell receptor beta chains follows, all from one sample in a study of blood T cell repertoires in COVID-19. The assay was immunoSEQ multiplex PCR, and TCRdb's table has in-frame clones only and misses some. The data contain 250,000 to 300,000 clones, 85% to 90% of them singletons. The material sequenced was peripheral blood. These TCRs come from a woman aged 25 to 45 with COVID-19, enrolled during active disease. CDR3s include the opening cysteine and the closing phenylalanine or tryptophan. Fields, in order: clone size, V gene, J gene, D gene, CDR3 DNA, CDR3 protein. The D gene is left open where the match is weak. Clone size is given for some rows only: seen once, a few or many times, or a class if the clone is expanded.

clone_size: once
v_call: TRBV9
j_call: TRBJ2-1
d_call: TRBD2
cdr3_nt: TGTGCCAGCAGCCCAAGGACTAGCGGCTACAATGAGCAGTTCTTC
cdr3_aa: CASSPRTSGYNEQFF

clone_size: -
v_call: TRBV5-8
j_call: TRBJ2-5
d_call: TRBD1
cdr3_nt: TGTGCCAGCAGCTCGGCCAGGACAGGGGTTTTAGGGACCCAGTACTTC
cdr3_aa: CASSSARTGVLGTQYF

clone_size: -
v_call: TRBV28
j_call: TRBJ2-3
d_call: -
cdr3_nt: TGTGCCAGCAGTTATGGCGCGGGCACAGATACGCAGTATTTT
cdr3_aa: CASSYGAGTDTQYF

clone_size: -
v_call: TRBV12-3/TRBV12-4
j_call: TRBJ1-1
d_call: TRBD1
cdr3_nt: TGTGCCAGCAGTACCGGACAGGGGACAGCTTTCTTT
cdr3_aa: CASSTGQGTAFF

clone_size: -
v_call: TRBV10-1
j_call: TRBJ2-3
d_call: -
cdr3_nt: TGCGCCAGCAGTGGAGGCACAGATACGCAGTATTTT
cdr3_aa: CASSGGTDTQYF

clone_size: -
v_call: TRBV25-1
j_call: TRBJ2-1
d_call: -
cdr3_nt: TGTGCCAGCAGTGAGGGGCAGGGTTCCTACAATGAGCAGTTCTTC
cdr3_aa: CASSEGQGSYNEQFF

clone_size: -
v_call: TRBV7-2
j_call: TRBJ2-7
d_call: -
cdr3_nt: TGTGCCAGCAGCTTAGTCGGGGGAGGATCGTACGAGCAGTACTTC
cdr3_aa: CASSLVGGGSYEQYF

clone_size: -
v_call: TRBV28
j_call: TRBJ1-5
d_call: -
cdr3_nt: TGTGCCAGCGGTGTAGGGACACAAAATCAGCCCCAGCATTTT
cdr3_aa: CASGVGTQNQPQHF

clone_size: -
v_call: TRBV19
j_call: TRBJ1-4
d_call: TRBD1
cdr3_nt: TGTGCCAGTACGGGGACAGGGAACGTAAAACTGTTTTTT
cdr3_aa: CASTGTGNVKLFF

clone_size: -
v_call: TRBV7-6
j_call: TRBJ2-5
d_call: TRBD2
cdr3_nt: TGTGCCAGCAGCCCGGCTAGCGGGAGGAAAGAGACCCAGTACTTC
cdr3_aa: CASSPASGRKETQYF

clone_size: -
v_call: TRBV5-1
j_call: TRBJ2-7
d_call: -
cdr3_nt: TGCGCCAGCAGGTACAGGGACGCAAGCTCCTACGAGCAGTACTTC
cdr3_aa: CASRYRDASSYEQYF

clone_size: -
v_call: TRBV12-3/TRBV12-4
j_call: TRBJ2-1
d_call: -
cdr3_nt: TGTGCCAGCAGGACTAGCTACAATGAGCAGTTCTTC
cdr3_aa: CASRTSYNEQFF

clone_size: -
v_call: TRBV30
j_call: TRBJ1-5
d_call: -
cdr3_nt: TGTGCCTGGAGTTTGGGCCTAGGGGACAATCAGCCCCAGCATTTT
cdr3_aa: CAWSLGLGDNQPQHF

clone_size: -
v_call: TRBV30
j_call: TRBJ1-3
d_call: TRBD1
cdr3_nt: TGTGCCTGGTCCCTATTCCGGGACAGGTACTGGAGCTCTGGAAACACCATATATTTT
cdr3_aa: CAWSLFRDRYWSSGNTIYF

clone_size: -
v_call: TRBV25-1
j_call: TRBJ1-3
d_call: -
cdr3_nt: TGTGCCAGCAGTGAATATTTCCTTTCCTCTGGAAACACCATATATTTT
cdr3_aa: CASSEYFLSSGNTIYF

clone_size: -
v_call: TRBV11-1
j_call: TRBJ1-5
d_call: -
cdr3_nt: TGTGCCAGCAGCCAGGTGGAGGGGCAGCCCCAGCATTTT
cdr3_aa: CASSQVEGQPQHF

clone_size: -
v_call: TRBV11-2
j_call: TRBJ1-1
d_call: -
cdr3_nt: TGTGCCAGCAGCTTAGATCCAAGGGGTATCACTGAAGCTTTCTTT
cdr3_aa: CASSLDPRGITEAFF

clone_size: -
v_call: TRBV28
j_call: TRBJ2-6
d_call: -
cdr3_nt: TGTGCCAGCAGTTTCGCTGGGGCCGGGGCCAACGTCCTGACTTTC
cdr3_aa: CASSFAGAGANVLTF

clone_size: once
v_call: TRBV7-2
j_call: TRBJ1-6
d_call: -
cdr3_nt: TGTGCCAGCAGCTTACAGGGGAATTCACCCCTCCACTTT
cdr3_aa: CASSLQGNSPLHF

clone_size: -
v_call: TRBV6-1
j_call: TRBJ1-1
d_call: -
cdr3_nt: TGTGCCAGCAGTGATTGGGGGGGCTTGAACACTGAAGCTTTCTTT
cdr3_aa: CASSDWGGLNTEAFF

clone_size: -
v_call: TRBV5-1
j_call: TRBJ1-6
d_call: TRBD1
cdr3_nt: TGCGCCAGCAGCTTGGGGCAGGGGGCACGGAATTCACCCCTCCACTTT
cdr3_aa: CASSLGQGARNSPLHF

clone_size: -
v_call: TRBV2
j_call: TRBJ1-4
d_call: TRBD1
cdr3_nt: TGTGCCAGCAGCGGACAGGGGGCCTGGGAAAAACTGTTTTTT
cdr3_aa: CASSGQGAWEKLFF

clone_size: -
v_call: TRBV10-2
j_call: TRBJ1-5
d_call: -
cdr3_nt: TGCGCCAGCAGTGAGACAGGGTGGGGTCAGCCCCAGCATTTT
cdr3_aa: CASSETGWGQPQHF

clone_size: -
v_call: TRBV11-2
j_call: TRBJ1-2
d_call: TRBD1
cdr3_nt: TGTGCCAGCAGCTTAACAGGGGCGGCTGGCTACACCTTC
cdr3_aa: CASSLTGAAGYTF

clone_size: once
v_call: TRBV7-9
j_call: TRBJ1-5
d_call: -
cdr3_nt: TGTGCCAGCAGCTTGGGTCCTCGGGGTTTGAATCAGCCCCAGCATTTT
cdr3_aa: CASSLGPRGLNQPQHF

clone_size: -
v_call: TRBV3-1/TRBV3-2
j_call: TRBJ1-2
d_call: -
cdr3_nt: TGTGCCAGCAGCCAAGATAAATGGGGGCGGATGGGCTACACCTTC
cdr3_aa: CASSQDKWGRMGYTF

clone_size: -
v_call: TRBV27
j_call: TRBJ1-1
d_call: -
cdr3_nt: TGTGCCAGCAGGGGCACCGGGACACCGAACACTGAAGCTTTCTTT
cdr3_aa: CASRGTGTPNTEAFF

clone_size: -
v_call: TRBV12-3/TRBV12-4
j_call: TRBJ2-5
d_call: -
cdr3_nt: TGTGCCAGCAGTTTGAGCGTTGAGACCCAGTACTTC
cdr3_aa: CASSLSVETQYF

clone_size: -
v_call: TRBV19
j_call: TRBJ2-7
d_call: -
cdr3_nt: TGTGCCAGTAGTATCCAGCGCTCCTACGAGCAGTACTTC
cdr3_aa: CASSIQRSYEQYF

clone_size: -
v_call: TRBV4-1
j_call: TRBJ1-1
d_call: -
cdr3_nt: TGCGCCAGCAGCCCGCCCAAAAGGACATTGAACACTGAAGCTTTCTTT
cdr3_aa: CASSPPKRTLNTEAFF

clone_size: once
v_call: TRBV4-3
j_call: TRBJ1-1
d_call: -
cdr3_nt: TGCGCCAGCAGCCAAGCCCGGGTTTCTGCTGAAGCTTTCTTT
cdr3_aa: CASSQARVSAEAFF

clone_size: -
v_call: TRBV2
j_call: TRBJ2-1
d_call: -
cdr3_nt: TGTGCCAGCAGTGATTTGGAGGAGGGGAATGAGCAGTTCTTC
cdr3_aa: CASSDLEEGNEQFF

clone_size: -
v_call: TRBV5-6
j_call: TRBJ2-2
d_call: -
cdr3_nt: TGTGCCAGCAGCTTAGGCGGAAACACCGGGGAGCTGTTTTTT
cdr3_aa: CASSLGGNTGELFF

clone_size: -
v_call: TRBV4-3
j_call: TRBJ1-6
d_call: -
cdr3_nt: TGCGCCAGCAGCCGCACACAGGGTGGCGGTAGTTCACCCCTCCACTTT
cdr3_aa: CASSRTQGGGSSPLHF

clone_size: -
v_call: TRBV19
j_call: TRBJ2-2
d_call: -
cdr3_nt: TGTGCCAGTAGTATATCGCGGCGGGAAGCCGGGGAGCTGTTTTTT
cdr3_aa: CASSISRREAGELFF

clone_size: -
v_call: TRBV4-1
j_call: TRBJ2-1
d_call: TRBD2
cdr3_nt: TGCGCCAGCAGCCAATTTCCGGGACTAGCGGGCCCGAGCTCCTACAATGAGCAGTTCTTC
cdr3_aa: CASSQFPGLAGPSSYNEQFF

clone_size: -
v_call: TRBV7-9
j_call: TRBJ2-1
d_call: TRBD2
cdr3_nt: TGTGCCAGCATCCAATCCAGCGGGAGGGCAGGGGAGCAGTTCTTC
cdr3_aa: CASIQSSGRAGEQFF

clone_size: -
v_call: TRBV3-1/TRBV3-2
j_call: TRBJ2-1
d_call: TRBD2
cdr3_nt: TGTGCCAGCAGCCAAGATCTGGGGACTAGCGGGAGGGCCGGGTCTGAGCAGTTCTTC
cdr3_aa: CASSQDLGTSGRAGSEQFF

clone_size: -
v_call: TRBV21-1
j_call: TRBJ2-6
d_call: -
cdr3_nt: TGTGCCAGCAGCAATACTGGGGACAGTGACTCTGGGGCCAACGTCCTGACTTTC
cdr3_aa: CASSNTGDSDSGANVLTF

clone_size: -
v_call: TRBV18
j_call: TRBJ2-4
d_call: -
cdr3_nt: TGTGCCAGCTCATACAGGGAAATAGACATTCAGTACTTC
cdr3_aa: CASSYREIDIQYF

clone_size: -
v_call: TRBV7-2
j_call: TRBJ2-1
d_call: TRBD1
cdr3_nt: TGTGCCAGCAGCTTCACAGGGGGCTCCTACAATGAGCAGTTCTTC
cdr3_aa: CASSFTGGSYNEQFF

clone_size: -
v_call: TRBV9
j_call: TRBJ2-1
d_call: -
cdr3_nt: TGTGCCAGCAGCGTGGGCCAAGGATATGAGCAGTTCTTC
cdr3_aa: CASSVGQGYEQFF

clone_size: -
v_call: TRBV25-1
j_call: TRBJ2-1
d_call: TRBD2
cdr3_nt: TGTGCCAGCAGTGCGGGGACTAGCGGAGCTCTTACCTACAATGAGCAGTTCTTC
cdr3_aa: CASSAGTSGALTYNEQFF

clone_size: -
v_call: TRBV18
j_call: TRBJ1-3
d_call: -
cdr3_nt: TGTGCCAGCTCACCCCTTGGGGCCTCTGGAAACACCATATATTTT
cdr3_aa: CASSPLGASGNTIYF

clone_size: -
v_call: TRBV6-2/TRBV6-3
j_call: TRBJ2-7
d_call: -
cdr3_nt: TGTGCCAGCAGTTACTCACGGGGGTACGGGCAGTACTTC
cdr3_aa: CASSYSRGYGQYF

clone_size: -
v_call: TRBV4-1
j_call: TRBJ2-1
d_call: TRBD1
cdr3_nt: TGCGCCAGCAGCCAAGGACAGGGGATACACAATGAGCAGTTCTTC
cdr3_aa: CASSQGQGIHNEQFF

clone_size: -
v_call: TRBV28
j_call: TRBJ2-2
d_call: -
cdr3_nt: TGTGCCAGCAGTTTATGGGCTTTCCCCGGGGAGCTGTTTTTT
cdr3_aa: CASSLWAFPGELFF

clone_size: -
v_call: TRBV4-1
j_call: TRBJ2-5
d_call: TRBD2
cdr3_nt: TGCGCCAGCAGCGAACAGGGCCAACTGACTAGCGGGTTCCAAGAGACCCAGTACTTC
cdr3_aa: CASSEQGQLTSGFQETQYF

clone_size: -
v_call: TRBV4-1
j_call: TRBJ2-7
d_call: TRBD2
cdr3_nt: TGCGCCAGTGCCCGAGCGGGACCGAGCTCCTACGAGCAGTACTTC
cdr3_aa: CASARAGPSSYEQYF

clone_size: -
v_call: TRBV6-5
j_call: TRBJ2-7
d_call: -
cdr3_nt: TGTGCCAGCAGTCCCCGGGGAGCCTACGAGCAGTACTTC
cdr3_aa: CASSPRGAYEQYF

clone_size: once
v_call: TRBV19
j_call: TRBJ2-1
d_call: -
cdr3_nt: TGTGCCAGTAGTGGTCTTAGCGGAGACTACAATGAGCAGTTCTTC
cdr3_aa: CASSGLSGDYNEQFF

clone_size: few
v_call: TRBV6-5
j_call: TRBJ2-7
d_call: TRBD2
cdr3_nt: TGTGCGGGGCGGACTAGCGGGAGCTACGAGCAGTACTTC
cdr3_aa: CAGRTSGSYEQYF

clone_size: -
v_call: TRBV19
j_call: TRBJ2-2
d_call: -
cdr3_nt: TGTGCCAGTAGTTACCGTACAGGGGGAGGGACCGGGGAGCTGTTTTTT
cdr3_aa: CASSYRTGGGTGELFF

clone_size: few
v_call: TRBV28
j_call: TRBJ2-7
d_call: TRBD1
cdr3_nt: TGTGCCAGCAGGGGACAGGGCGAGCAGTACTTC
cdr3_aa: CASRGQGEQYF

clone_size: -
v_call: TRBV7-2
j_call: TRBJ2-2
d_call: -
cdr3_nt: TGTGCCAGCAGCCCGCGACAAGTCGTGAACACCGGGGAGCTGTTTTTT
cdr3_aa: CASSPRQVVNTGELFF